This TCR beta chain was obtained from a study of blood T cell repertoires in COVID-19. Looking at the study overall: PBMCs, B-cell-depleted T cells, or T cells provided the cDNA or gDNA that made up the material.

The table came from immunoSEQ multiplex PCR; TCRdb's copy has only in-frame clones and leaves some out. The sample has a few hundred thousand clones, 82% seen once. The length of the CDR3 is 13 residues. V dropped 0 bases and J dropped 11 bases, with 13 bases sitting between them. This TCR came from a woman of 80 years or more with COVID-19, enrolled during active disease. The source material was peripheral blood. The rearrangement links TRBV12-3 or TRBV12-4 to TRBJ1-1; D not certain. The CDR3 sequence is CASSLATARRAFF. CDR3 nucleotide sequence: TGTGCCAGCAGTTTAGCAACAGCGCGGAGGGCTTTCTTT.